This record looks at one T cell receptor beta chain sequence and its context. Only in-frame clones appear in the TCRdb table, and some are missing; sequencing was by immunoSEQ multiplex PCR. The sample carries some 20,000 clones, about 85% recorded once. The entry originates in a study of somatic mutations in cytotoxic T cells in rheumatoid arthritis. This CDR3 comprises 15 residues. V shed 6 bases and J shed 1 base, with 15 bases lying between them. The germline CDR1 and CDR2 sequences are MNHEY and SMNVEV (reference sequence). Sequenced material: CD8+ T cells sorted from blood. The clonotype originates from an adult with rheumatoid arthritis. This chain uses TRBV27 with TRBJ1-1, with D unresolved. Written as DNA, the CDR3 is TGTGCCAGCAGCCTGGAAGCAGCGGGGAACACTGAAGCTTTCTTT. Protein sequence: CASSLEAAGNTEAFF.